This T cell receptor beta chain emerged from a study of cytomegalovirus exposure and HLA in healthy donors. On the study more broadly: An early data release held 79 million or so unique TCRs from HLA-typed donors. Study-level findings and limits: It was reported that the classifier diagnosed cytomegalovirus status with high specificity and sensitivity in both the original and validation cohorts.

Concerning this clone itself: What it recognizes is unknown.

The V gene's germline CDR1 is SGDLS and CDR2 YYNGEE. The CDR3 length is 13 residues. The ends were cut back, 0 bases at V and 5 bases at J, with 8 bases in the middle. Use of 60 Vbeta and 13 Jbeta primers characterized the PCR. Clones were read by immunoSEQ multiplex PCR, and TCRdb kept only the in-frame ones, dropping some. The sample gives 95,000 to 150,000 clones, over 60% of which show up once; over 1.5% is in the top ten. This chain links TRBV9 with TRBJ1-2; TRBD1 is a possible D gene (6 bases). The TCR was taken from a man between 18 and 29 years old in good health and CMV-seronegative. Sequenced sample: PBMCs. CDR3 DNA sequence: TGTGCCAGCAGCGTAGCACAGGGATATGGCTACACCTTC. This encodes CASSVAQGYGYTF. Full variable domain (rest looked up from reference TRBV9 and TRBJ1-2): DSGVTQTPKHLITATGQRVTLRCSPRSGDLSVYWYQQSLDQGLQFLIQYYNGEERAKGNILERFSAQQFPDLHSELNLSSLELGDSALYFCASSVAQGYGYTFGSGTRLTVV.